This T cell receptor (beta chain) was sequenced for a study of blood T cell repertoires in COVID-19. In the study overall: Samples came from the United States, Italy and Spain, spanning acute and convalescent COVID-19. PBMCs, B-cell-depleted T cells, or T cells provided the cDNA or gDNA that made up the material.

The authors' processing: Estimates of nucleated cell counts were drawn from the amplification of reference gene primers. Sequencing was performed with immunoSEQ multiplex PCR; in TCRdb, only in-frame clones are kept and a portion is missing. D and trimming come from the DNA, and the V and J calls and clone size come from that table. The sample shows 60,000 to 75,000 clones, around 80% of them seen only once. This clonotype was obtained from a man between 60 and 70 years old with active or convalescent COVID-19. The sequenced sample was peripheral blood.

Here the CDR3 reads CASSLKGDNYNSPLHF. CDR3 in DNA: TGTGCCAGCAGCTTGAAGGGGGACAATTATAATTCACCCCTCCACTTT. This chain joins TRBV5-5 and TRBJ1-6; D is possibly TRBD1 (6 bases). The CDR3 has 16 residues. Germline lookup yields CDR1 SGHKS and CDR2 YYEKEE (reference sequence). V was trimmed by 1 base and J by 4 bases, leaving 12 bases between them. The variable domain in full, with the rest retrieved from reference TRBV5-5 and TRBJ1-6, is DAGVTQSPTHLIKTRGQQVTLRCSPISGHKSVSWYQQVLGQGPQFIFQYYEKEERGRGNFPDRFSARQFPNYSSELNVNALLLGDSALYLCASSLKGDNYNSPLHFGNGTRLTVT.